This entry features one T cell receptor beta chain sequence. The CDR3 totals 15 residues. CDR1 and CDR2 from the germline V gene are MRHNA and SNTAGT. After removal of 7 bases from V and 4 bases from J, the junction contained 7 bases not matched to a gene. The data were taken from a study of shared clonotypes between healthy human individuals. Amplification in unsorted PBMC replicate PCRs started from around 310 ng DNA, which equals tens of thousands of T cell genomes. The unsorted PBMC sample used ten immunoSEQ deep assay plates. Generated by immunoSEQ multiplex PCR, the TCRdb table keeps only in-frame clones and is missing some. The sample contains about 490,000 clones, more than 75% of which appear only once.

Sequenced input: PBMCs. The rearrangement uses TRBV6-4 and TRBJ1-3; TRBD1 matches 10 bases. This TCR was sampled from a woman in her thirties or forties in good health. Some clones in this sample may be carry-over from other donors' samples. DNA for the CDR3: TGTGCCAGCACCTTGACAGGGGGCCGGGGAAACACCATATATTTT. Translating gives CASTLTGGRGNTIYF.